The rows below give T cell receptor beta chains drawn from one sample of a study of T-cell reconstitution after alpha-beta-depleted transplantation in children. A single record per CDR3 protein comes from TCRdb applying MiXCR to the PCR reads. The table lists more than 40,000 distinct CDR3 sequences, around a tenth of them singletons. The material was PBMCs, mostly from graft donor cells, obtained 60 days after TCRalphabeta/CD19-depleted stem cell transplant. The receptors stem from a male patient between 2 and 15 years old who had a stem cell transplant for chronic granulomatous disease, so the T cells may come from the graft donor. The CDR3 runs from the conserved cysteine through the conserved F or W. Each record gives: D gene, J gene, clone size, V gene, CDR3 protein, CDR3 DNA. The D gene is left open where the match is weak. Some rows have no size entry. The others give once, few or many, or a class for an expanded clone.

>.|TRBJ2-4|many|TRBV12-3/TRBV12-4
CASSWAGAVAKNIQYF
TGTGCCAGCAGCTGGGCGGGGGCCGTCGCCAAAAACATTCAGTACTTC
>.|TRBJ1-5|many|TRBV6-5
CASSPQGVRQPQHF
TGTGCCAGCAGTCCCCAAGGGGTTCGACAGCCCCAGCATTTT
>TRBD2|TRBJ2-3|many|TRBV6-1
CASSPIAGGSDTQYF
TGTGCCAGCAGCCCCATAGCGGGAGGATCAGATACGCAGTATTTT
>.|TRBJ2-5|many|TRBV6-5
CASSQGQGGTQYF
TGTGCCAGCAGCCAGGGACAAGGGGGGACCCAGTACTTC
>TRBD2|TRBJ2-1|few|TRBV2
CARERGTYNEQFF
TGTGCCAGAGAGCGGGGGACATACAATGAGCAGTTCTTC
>TRBD1|TRBJ2-4|many|TRBV6-1
CASSGADRGLSKNIQYF
TGTGCCAGCAGTGGGGCGGACAGGGGGCTTTCCAAAAACATTCAGTACTTC
>TRBD2|TRBJ2-1|many|TRBV20-1
CSARVKITSVKGNEQFF
TGCAGTGCTAGAGTTAAAATTACTAGCGTTAAGGGCAATGAGCAGTTCTTC
>.|TRBJ1-1|many|TRBV20-1
CSARAETEAFF
TGCAGTGCTAGGGCAGAGACTGAAGCTTTCTTT
>TRBD2|TRBJ2-2|many|TRBV5-1
CASSPGLAVNTGELFF
TGCGCCAGCAGCCCGGGACTAGCGGTGAACACCGGGGAGCTGTTTTTT
>.|TRBJ2-4|many|TRBV20-1
CSAKRVSGGLAKNIQYF
TGCAGTGCTAAGAGGGTATCAGGGGGGTTAGCCAAAAACATTCAGTACTTC
>.|TRBJ1-3|few|TRBV6-5
CASRSQGYTIYF
TGTGCCAGCAGATCCCAGGGTTACACCATATATTTT
>TRBD1|TRBJ1-2|few|TRBV5-1
CASSSTSGTGQGYTF
TGCGCCAGCAGCTCGACTTCCGGGACAGGTCAAGGCTACACCTTC
>TRBD1|TRBJ1-6|.|TRBV2
CASRKVVRNRGRSNSPLHF
TGTGCCAGCAGAAAGGTAGTGCGGAACAGGGGTCGTTCGAATTCACCCCTCCACTTT
>TRBD1|TRBJ1-2|many|TRBV5-6
CASRSGTGYGYTF
TGTGCCAGCAGATCCGGGACAGGGTATGGCTACACCTTC
>TRBD1|TRBJ1-5|few|TRBV11-2
CASSITGAVNQPQHF
TGTGCCAGCAGCATTACAGGGGCGGTAAATCAGCCCCAGCATTTT
>.|TRBJ2-1|few|TRBV15
CATSRGLGAEQFF
TGTGCCACCAGCAGAGGATTAGGGGCAGAGCAGTTCTTC
>.|TRBJ2-1|medium-sized|TRBV20-1
CSARSFYNEQFF
TGCAGTGCTAGATCTTTCTACAATGAGCAGTTCTTC
>.|TRBJ1-5|.|TRBV19
CASSQGQPQHF
TGTGCCAGTAGTCAAGGTCAGCCCCAGCATTTT
>.|TRBJ2-2|medium-sized|TRBV7-2
CASSQGLTGELFF
TGTGCCAGCTCCCAGGGTTTGACCGGGGAGCTGTTTTTT
>TRBD2|TRBJ2-7|many|TRBV5-4
CASSSGLAGVGDEQYF
TGTGCCAGCAGCTCGGGGCTAGCGGGAGTTGGCGACGAGCAGTACTTC
>.|TRBJ2-2|many|TRBV28
CASSLWYQKNTGELFF
TGTGCCAGCAGTTTATGGTACCAAAAGAACACCGGGGAGCTGTTTTTT
>.|TRBJ2-7|many|TRBV4-2
CASSQGRAYEQYF
TGTGCCAGCAGCCAAGGGCGAGCCTACGAGCAGTACTTC
>.|TRBJ2-2|few|TRBV6-1
CASYLGAAGELFF
TGTGCCAGCTACCTCGGGGCGGCCGGGGAGCTGTTTTTT
>TRBD2|TRBJ2-7|.|TRBV5-4
CASSFLAGGPDEQYF
TGTGCCAGCAGCTTCCTAGCGGGAGGGCCGGACGAGCAGTACTTC
>TRBD1|TRBJ2-2|.|TRBV10-3
CAISESSRTGGWGELFF
TGTGCCATCAGTGAGTCTTCGAGGACAGGGGGCTGGGGGGAGCTGTTTTTT
>.|TRBJ2-2|few|TRBV7-6
CASSSLTGELFF
TGTGCCAGCAGCTCCTTAACCGGGGAGCTGTTTTTT
>.|TRBJ2-7|many|TRBV20-1
CSARADGADEQYF
TGCAGTGCTAGAGCGGATGGGGCGGACGAGCAGTACTTC
>.|TRBJ2-1|many|TRBV6-5
CASSYSSGFNEQFF
TGTGCCAGCAGTTACTCGTCAGGGTTCAATGAGCAGTTCTTC
>TRBD2|TRBJ2-1|many|TRBV16
CASSQLVSGGDEQFF
TGTGCCAGCAGCCAACTGGTTAGCGGGGGCGATGAGCAGTTCTTC
>.|TRBJ2-7|.|TRBV5-1
CASSPTQGSYEQYF
TGCGCCAGCAGCCCCACTCAGGGTAGCTACGAGCAGTACTTC
>TRBD2|TRBJ2-5|.|TRBV10-3
CAISGWGEGQETQYF
TGTGCCATCAGTGGCTGGGGGGAGGGACAAGAGACCCAGTACTTC
>TRBD1|TRBJ1-1|few|TRBV3-1
CASSPPGGAYPTEAFF
TGTGCCAGCAGCCCCCCAGGGGGCGCATACCCCACTGAAGCTTTCTTT
>.|TRBJ1-2|many|TRBV6-1
CASSERRNYGYTF
TGTGCCAGCAGTGAACGCAGGAACTATGGCTACACCTTC
>.|TRBJ1-4|once|TRBV7-9
CASSPSGAPRTPFF
TGTGCCAGCAGCCCAAGTGGGGCACCGAGAACACCCTTTTTT
>.|TRBJ2-1|many|TRBV7-2
CASGLPDQGPDNEQFF
TGTGCCAGCGGGCTCCCGGACCAGGGGCCTGACAATGAGCAGTTCTTC